What follows are 8 T cell receptor beta chains derived from one specimen sequenced in a study of CD8+ T cells in alopecia areata. As the sequencing template, cDNA was produced by extracting RNA and reverse transcribing it. Clones were sequenced by immunoSEQ multiplex PCR, and TCRdb holds only the in-frame ones, with some missing. The data show roughly 190,000 clones, with more than 50% seen just once and 0.85% to 1.3% held by the top ten. As for treatment: oral pan-JAK inhibitor, 5-10 mg twice daily. The sample here was CD4+ T cells sorted from blood, taken at week 24, from a patient treated with tofacitinib. The receptor set was obtained from a human donor with alopecia areata.

The J gene is TRBJ1-2, the V gene TRBV25-1; possibly TRBD1 for D (6 bases). The length of the CDR3 is 16 residues. Trimming took off 8 bases at V and 0 bases at J, with 19 bases between the two ends. The germline V gene has CDR1 MGHDK and CDR2 SYGVNS. The DNA of the CDR3 is TGTGCCAGCCAAAAACCCGGACAGCCTTCTAACTATGGCTACACCTTC. Amino acids: CASQKPGQPSNYGYTF.

The chain uses TRBV29-1 and TRBJ2-7; 7 bases line up with TRBD1. After removal of 5 bases from V and 7 bases from J, the junction contained 11 bases not matched to a gene. The germline gives CDR1 SQVTM, CDR2 ANQGSEA. The CDR3 has 13 amino acids. Here the CDR3 reads CSVTTGTGWEQYF. CDR3 in DNA: TGCAGCGTTACGACAGGGACCGGTTGGGAGCAGTACTTC.

In DNA, the CDR3 is TGCGCCAGCAGCAGGGACAGGAACACTGAAGCTTTCTTT. This sequence encodes CASSRDRNTEAFF. The chain carries TRBV5-1 and TRBJ1-1; the match to TRBD1 covers 7 bases. Trimming removed 4 bases from V and 1 base from J; junction bases left unmatched: 1. Germline V CDR1 and CDR2: SGHRS, YFSETQ. The CDR3 spans 13 residues.

As for this clone: Within the sample, other DNA sequences also encode this same CDR3. The CDR3: CATSRDREGEQYF. DNA for the CDR3: TGTGCCACCAGCAGAGATAGGGAGGGCGAGCAGTACTTC. The V call is TRBV15, the J call TRBJ2-7; 7 nucleotides match TRBD2. The CDR3 sequence is 13 residues long. V was clipped by 0 bases and J by 6 bases; unmatched bases: 2. CDR1 is LNHNV, CDR2 YYDKDF, per germline (reference sequence). Variable domain in full (rest from reference TRBV15 and TRBJ2-7): DAMVIQNPRYQVTQFGKPVTLSCSQTLNHNVMYWYQQKSSQAPKLLFHYYDKDFNNEADTPDNFQSRRPNTSFCFLDIRSPGLGDTAMYLCATSRDREGEQYFGPGTRLTVT.

This rearrangement joins TRBV7-2 to TRBJ2-5; the match to TRBD1 covers 7 bases. V was clipped by 5 bases and J by 5 bases; unmatched bases: 8. CDR1 and CDR2 (germline): SGHTA, FQGNSA. The CDR3 is made up of 14 amino acids. This CDR3 reads CASSTTGFRETQYF. The CDR3 nucleotides are TGTGCCAGCAGCACGACAGGGTTTCGGGAGACCCAGTACTTC.

Worth noting for this clone: Other DNA variants within this sample encode the same CDR3. V and J are TRBV7-2 and TRBJ1-5, with D unresolved. Deletions cut 8 bases from V and 1 base from J, with 6 bases between. Per the germline V gene, CDR1 is SGHTA and CDR2 is FQGNSA. This CDR3 is built from 12 residues. This chain's CDR3 is CASSWSNQPQHF. The DNA of the CDR3 is TGTGCCAGCTCGTGGAGCAATCAGCCCCAGCATTTT.

This clone was counted a few times. The chain joins TRBV19 to TRBJ1-2, with TRBD1 identical over 12 bases. From germline, CDR1 is LNHDA and CDR2 SQIVND (reference sequence). This CDR3 comprises 16 residues. V dropped 3 bases and J dropped 5; count of bases not matched to a gene: 7. CDR3 coding DNA: TGTGCCAGTAGTATGGGACAGGGGGCGTTGAAGTATGGCTACACCTTC. Translated: CASSMGQGALKYGYTF.

The chain carries TRBV19 and TRBJ1-6, with TRBD1 matching over 7 bases. Germline assignment: CDR1 LNHDA and CDR2 SQIVND (reference sequence). The V segment lost 8 bases and the J segment 4 bases; nucleotides outside the gene matches: 11. The CDR3 contains 16 residues. CDR3 residues: CASRSTGARYNSPLHF. The DNA of the CDR3 is TGTGCCAGTCGAAGCACAGGGGCGCGGTATAATTCACCCCTCCACTTT. The full variable domain, its missing parts supplied by reference TRBV19 and TRBJ1-6, is DGGITQSPKYLFRKEGQNVTLSCEQNLNHDAMYWYRQDPGQGLRLIYYSQIVNDFQKGDIAEGYSVSREKKESFPLTVTSAQKNPTAFYLCASRSTGARYNSPLHFGNGTRLTVT.